The next 24 T cell receptor beta chains were all read from a single sample in a study of shared clonotypes between healthy human individuals. CD45RO-negative, CCR7-positively selected cells formed the naive CD8 fraction, excluding terminally differentiated effector memory CD45RA+ cells. The method was immunoSEQ multiplex PCR; TCRdb's version includes in-frame clones alone and lacks a portion of them. This repertoire shows approximately 2,200,000 clones, about 92% found once; its top ten account for 1.5% to 2%. Sequencing used naive CD8+ T cells from PBMCs. The source is a man between 18 and 29 years old in good health. Some clones in this sample may be carry-over from other donors' samples.

The chain employs TRBV7-6 and TRBJ2-2; the D gene is possibly TRBD1 (5 bases). The CDR3 totals 16 residues. From germline, CDR1 is SGHVS and CDR2 FNYEAQ. Trimming left V 1 base short and J 6 bases short, with 15 bases between. This CDR3 is CASSLGTRQPSGELFF. For the CDR3, the DNA is TGTGCCAGCAGCTTAGGTACCCGACAGCCCTCCGGGGAGCTGTTTTTT.

On this clone itself: Distinct nucleotide sequences in the sample also encode this CDR3. The rearrangement uses TRBV9 and TRBJ2-7; 9 positions agree with TRBD2. Trimming removed 0 bases from V and 5 bases from J; junction bases left unmatched: 6. The germline gives CDR1 SGDLS, CDR2 YYNGEE. The CDR3 sequence is 15 residues long. In DNA, the CDR3 is TGTGCCAGCAGCGTAGGGGCGGGAGGGCCCCACGAGCAGTACTTC. Its translation: CASSVGAGGPHEQYF.

This rearrangement joins TRBV14 to TRBJ2-6, with TRBD1 matching 9 bases. The CDR3 is 19 residues long. Germline V gene lookup returns CDR1 SGHDN and CDR2 FVKESK. Trimming removed 3 bases from V and 2 bases from J; junction bases left unmatched: 11. CDR3 loop: CASSHAPGQGLPGANVLTF. For the CDR3, the DNA is TGTGCCAGCAGCCATGCCCCGGGACAGGGTTTACCTGGGGCCAACGTCCTGACTTTC.

This sequence joins TRBV4-2 and TRBJ2-5; TRBD1 matches 8 bases. The CDR3 spans 13 residues. Unmatched junction bases numbered 5, after V lost 6 bases and J lost 5 bases. CDR1 and CDR2 from the germline V gene are LGHNA and YNFKEQ. CDR3: CASRQTGEETQYF. The CDR3 nucleotides read TGTGCCAGCAGGCAGACAGGGGAGGAGACCCAGTACTTC.

J is TRBJ1-5 and V is TRBV19, with D hard to call. Germline CDR1 reads LNHDA; CDR2 reads SQIVND (reference sequence). V lost 10 bases, J lost 0 bases, and 19 bases lay in between. CDR3 size: 16 residues. CDR3 amino acids: CATSTPRINSNQPQHF. CDR3 nucleotide sequence: TGTGCCACCTCGACACCGAGGATAAATAGCAATCAGCCCCAGCATTTT.

The chain couples TRBV28 to TRBJ1-5; D remains ambiguous. Deletions cut 4 bases from V and 2 bases from J, with 9 bases between. The CDR3 extends over 14 amino acids. Germline CDR1 is MDHEN and CDR2 is SYDVKM. The CDR3 sequence: CASSSSIRNQPQHF. DNA for the CDR3: TGTGCCAGCAGTTCATCCATACGCAATCAGCCCCAGCATTTT.

J is TRBJ2-3 and V is TRBV9; no definite D call. This CDR3 has 17 amino acids. The germline V gene encodes CDR1 SGDLS and CDR2 YYNGEE. Trimming removed 0 bases at V and 2 bases at J, with 16 bases between. The CDR3 region is CASSVEGRWASTDTQYF. CDR3 nucleotide sequence: TGTGCCAGCAGCGTAGAGGGCCGATGGGCTTCCACAGATACGCAGTATTTT. Complete variable domain (other parts from reference TRBV9 and TRBJ2-3): DSGVTQTPKHLITATGQRVTLRCSPRSGDLSVYWYQQSLDQGLQFLIQYYNGEERAKGNILERFSAQQFPDLHSELNLSSLELGDSALYFCASSVEGRWASTDTQYFGPGTRLTVL.

The chain has TRBV5-6 and TRBJ1-2, with 7 bases that match TRBD1. The trim removed 3 bases at V and 3 bases at J, leaving 5 bases unmatched. Germline V gene data show CDR1 as SGHDT and CDR2 as YYEEEE. CDR3 size: 14 residues. CDR3: CASSSETGYYGYTF. The CDR3 DNA reads TGTGCCAGCAGCTCGGAGACAGGGTACTATGGCTACACCTTC.

This chain uses TRBV7-2 with TRBJ2-5; D remains ambiguous. V was trimmed by 0 bases and J by 5 bases, leaving 13 bases between them. The CDR3 runs 15 residues. Germline CDR1 and CDR2: SGHTA and FQGNSA. The CDR3 reads CASSLAESLGETQYF. For the CDR3, the DNA is TGTGCCAGCAGCTTAGCAGAGTCGTTAGGGGAGACCCAGTACTTC.

The rearrangement joins TRBV19 to TRBJ2-3, with 12 bases identical to TRBD2. This CDR3 spans 20 amino acids. The ends lost 3 bases at V and 5 bases at J; junction bases unmatched: 18. Germline CDR1 and CDR2: LNHDA and SQIVND (reference sequence). CDR3 residues: CASSISLDLRLAGEQDTQYF. The CDR3 DNA reads TGTGCCAGTAGTATTTCCTTGGACTTGCGACTAGCGGGAGAGCAAGATACGCAGTATTTT.

V is TRBV27 and J is TRBJ2-7; D is possibly TRBD1 or TRBD2 (5 bases each). This CDR3 has 13 residues. Trimming took 11 bases from V and 2 from J, leaving 16 bases between them. CDR1 is MNHEY and CDR2 is SMNVEV in the germline V gene (reference sequence). The CDR3 reads CAFLNGDPYEQYF. In DNA form, the CDR3 reads TGTGCCTTTTTAAACGGGGACCCCTACGAGCAGTACTTC.

The chain uses TRBV19 and TRBJ1-2; D ambiguous. CDR1 is LNHDA, CDR2 SQIVND, per germline (reference sequence). The CDR3 has 15 amino acids. Trimming removed 5 bases at V and 7 bases at J, with 20 bases between. In DNA, the CDR3 is TGTGCCAGTAGTCCGGCTCCGCGGACGGTTTTTGGCTACACCTTC. Translating gives CASSPAPRTVFGYTF.

This clone was counted a single time. V is TRBV6-6 and J is TRBJ2-7; D possibly corresponds to TRBD2 (6 bases). The ends were cut back, 6 bases at V and 2 bases at J, with 14 bases in the middle. From germline, CDR1 is MNHNY and CDR2 SVGAGI (reference sequence). CDR3 length: 14 amino acids. For the CDR3, the DNA is TGTGCCAGCAGCTCCGGGAGTAGACCCTACGAGCAGTACTTC. The encoded protein is CASSSGSRPYEQYF.

As to this clone: Additional DNA sequences in this sample encode the identical CDR3. The chain links TRBV7-9 to TRBJ1-2; no firm D call. CDR1 is SEHNR, CDR2 FQNEAQ, per germline (reference sequence). Trimming removed 5 bases from V and 2 bases from J, with 12 bases in between. This CDR3 region has 14 residues. In DNA form, the CDR3 reads TGTGCCAGCAGCCCCGCAGGCGCAAACTATGGCTACACCTTC. It is translated as CASSPAGANYGYTF.

V usage is TRBV19 and J usage is TRBJ1-1; D might be TRBD1 (6 bases). Germline values: CDR1 LNHDA, CDR2 SQIVND (reference sequence). The CDR3 is made up of 14 amino acids. Trimming shortened V by 8 bases and J by 1 base, and 14 bases separated the two germline ends. The CDR3 reads CASSDPGQNTEAFF. CDR3 coding DNA: TGTGCCAGTTCCGACCCGGGACAGAACACTGAAGCTTTCTTT.

V and J are TRBV13 and TRBJ1-4; tentatively, D is TRBD1 (5 bases). CDR3 length: 13 residues. The V and J ends lost 5 bases and 7 bases respectively, with 11 bases between them. The V gene's germline CDR1 is PRHDT and CDR2 FYEKMQ (reference sequence). The CDR3 loop is CASSPPGFEKLFF. In DNA form, the CDR3 reads TGTGCCAGCAGCCCCCCAGGGTTTGAAAAACTGTTTTTT.

V gene TRBV6-6 combines with J gene TRBJ1-1, with D uncertain. Between the trimmed V and J ends, which lost 1 base and 0 bases, there was a span of 6 bases. Germline V CDR1 and CDR2: MNHNY, SVGAGI (reference sequence). The CDR3 runs to 14 residues. The CDR3 here is CASSYFGMNTEAFF. The CDR3 DNA reads TGTGCCAGCAGTTACTTCGGAATGAACACTGAAGCTTTCTTT.

The rearrangement uses TRBV2 and TRBJ2-1, with D perhaps TRBD2 (6 bases). V was trimmed by 8 bases and J by 8 bases, leaving 13 bases between them. CDR3 length: 12 amino acids. Germline V lookup: CDR1 SNHLY, CDR2 FYNNEI. The CDR3 nucleotides are TGTGCCAGCTGGCGGGACCCCCATGAGCAGTTCTTC. Residues: CASWRDPHEQFF.

The rearrangement links TRBV11-2 to TRBJ2-5; 7 bases are a match to TRBD2. V shed 6 bases and J 5 bases; nucleotides not matched to a gene: 12. The germline gives CDR1 SGHAT, CDR2 FQNNGV. The CDR3 loop spans 15 amino acids. In DNA, the CDR3 is TGTGCCAGCAGTATCCTCGGGGGAGCGGGGGAGACCCAGTACTTC. Encoded protein: CASSILGGAGETQYF.

A note on this clone: One junction end does not reproduce the germline sequence, and a read error may be involved. CDR3 DNA sequence: TGCGCCAGCAGCCAAGATTCGGTAACGTTTTTGGAGCGGTTCTTC. This gives the protein CASSQDSVTFLERFF. The V call is TRBV4-1, the J call TRBJ2-1; D not resolved. The CDR3 is 15 residues long. Germline V gene data show CDR1 as MGHRA and CDR2 as YSYEKL.

This sequence joins TRBV11-2 and TRBJ2-5; D may match TRBD1 or TRBD2 (6 bases each). The CDR3 loop spans 14 amino acids. CDR1 is SGHAT and CDR2 is FQNNGV in the germline V gene. Trimming left V 7 bases short and J 2 bases short, with 14 bases between. The CDR3 sequence: CASNNRRGQETQYF. DNA of the CDR3: TGTGCCAGCAACAACCGGAGGGGGCAAGAGACCCAGTACTTC.

The V and J genes are TRBV25-1 and TRBJ1-5; possibly TRBD1 for D (5 bases). This CDR3 is 14 amino acids long. The V gene's germline CDR1 is MGHDK and CDR2 SYGVNS. Trimming removed 3 bases from V and 7 bases from J, with 13 bases in between. The CDR3: CASSESGSGQPQHF. The CDR3 nucleotides are TGTGCCAGCAGTGAGTCAGGGTCGGGCCAGCCCCAGCATTTT. The variable domain in full, with the rest retrieved from reference TRBV25-1 and TRBJ1-5, is EADIYQTPRYLVIGTGKKITLECSQTMGHDKMYWYQQDPGMELHLIHYSYGVNSTEKGDLSSESTVSRIRTEHFPLTLESARPSHTSQYLCASSESGSGQPQHFGDGTRLSIL.

The CDR3 loop is CASSQASGSYPYNEQFF. CDR3 DNA: TGCGCCAGCAGCCAAGCTAGCGGGAGTTACCCTTACAATGAGCAGTTCTTC. The chain joins TRBV4-3 to TRBJ2-1; 10 bases are a match to TRBD2. V lost 1 base to trimming and J lost 4 bases; unmatched junction nucleotides: 7. Germline V lookup: CDR1 LGHNA, CDR2 YSLEER. This CDR3 comprises 17 residues.

In its sample, this clone was seen a few times. Different DNA sequences within this sample yield the same CDR3. This sequence joins TRBV27 and TRBJ2-2; D unclear. V was shortened by 5 bases and J by 3 bases, with 4 bases between the two germline ends. Germline V lookup: CDR1 MNHEY, CDR2 SMNVEV (reference sequence). The CDR3 consists of 12 residues. CDR3 bases: TGTGCCAGCAGTCCTTACACCGGGGAGCTGTTTTTT. Amino acid sequence: CASSPYTGELFF.